This T cell receptor beta chain derives from a study of cytomegalovirus exposure and HLA in healthy donors. In the PCR, 60 Vbeta and 13 Jbeta primers were used. Profiling relied on immunoSEQ multiplex PCR, and the TCRdb table lists in-frame clones only, not all of them. This table holds under 150,000 clones, 65% to 75% found once. With 5 bases removed from V and 3 bases from J, the gap between germline ends came to 10 bases. Germline-derived CDR1 and CDR2 are SEHNR and FQNEAQ (reference sequence). The CDR3 loop spans 14 amino acids. V gene TRBV7-9 combines with J gene TRBJ1-4, with a tentative D call TRBD1 (5 bases). This clonotype originated in a man in his sixties in good health and CMV-seronegative. The sample taken for sequencing was PBMCs. CDR3 amino acids: CASSLDTANEKLFF. The DNA of the CDR3 is TGTGCCAGCAGCCTGGACACGGCTAATGAAAAACTGTTTTTT.